Shown below are 28 T cell receptor beta chains from a single sample sequenced in a study of T cell responses to AZD1222 COVID-19 vaccine. The protocol was immunoSEQ multiplex PCR, while the TCRdb copy is restricted to in-frame clones and leaves out a portion. The table shows more than 55,000 clones, with 89% occurring only once. The sample here was peripheral blood, taken 28 days after the second AZD1222 dose. Receptors originate from an adult who received the AZD1222 COVID-19 vaccine.

The chain carries TRBV7-9 and TRBJ2-2, with 9 bases fitting TRBD2. With V trimmed by 3 bases and J by 6 bases, 5 bases remained unmatched. This CDR3 spans 15 amino acids. Germline CDR1 is SEHNR and CDR2 is FQNEAQ (reference sequence). The DNA of the CDR3 is TGTGCCAGCAGCTTTGATGTAGCGGGGGCCGGGGAGCTGTTTTTT. The encoded protein is CASSFDVAGAGELFF.

This clone is a singleton in its sample. CDR3 nucleotide sequence: TGTGCCAGCAGCTTGAGACTAGCGGGTTTCACAGATACGCAGTATTTT. It translates to CASSLRLAGFTDTQYF. V and J are TRBV7-2 and TRBJ2-3, with 10 bases identical to TRBD2. CDR1 SGHTA and CDR2 FQGNSA come from the germline V gene. The CDR3 totals 16 residues. V trimming: 3 bases; J trimming: 2 bases; junction bases outside the gene matches: 5.

The gene calls are TRBV5-4 and TRBJ1-1; a weak D match, TRBD1 (5 bases). The CDR3 spans 13 residues. CDR1 SGHNT and CDR2 YYREEE come from the germline V gene (reference sequence). V was trimmed by 0 bases and J by 4 bases, leaving 7 bases between them. The CDR3 protein is CASSLAGSTEAFF. CDR3 nucleotide sequence: TGTGCCAGCAGCTTGGCAGGGTCCACTGAAGCTTTCTTT.

This clone was counted a few times. The chain couples TRBV19 to TRBJ2-7, with D possibly matching TRBD2 (5 bases). CDR1 and CDR2 (germline): LNHDA, SQIVND (reference sequence). The germline V and J ends were trimmed by 4 bases and 7 bases, with 20 bases remaining between them. The CDR3 loop spans 15 amino acids. CDR3 residues: CASSTQLGVGFEQYF. The CDR3 DNA reads as TGTGCCAGTAGTACCCAACTAGGAGTGGGGTTTGAGCAGTACTTC.

This sequence joins TRBV19 and TRBJ1-6; D unclear. The CDR3 is 16 amino acids. Germline V gives CDR1 LNHDA, CDR2 SQIVND (reference sequence). With 0 bases removed from V and 7 bases from J, the gap between germline ends came to 13 bases. The CDR3 DNA sequence: TGTGCCAGTAGTATAGATCTTGTGGGTGGAAATTCACCCCTCCACTTT. It encodes CASSIDLVGGNSPLHF.

The count of this clone is one. A read error may produce the germline difference seen at one junction end. V is TRBV4-3 and J is TRBJ1-6, with unresolved D. The CDR3 loop spans 13 amino acids. Germline V lookup: CDR1 LGHNA, CDR2 YSLEER. As DNA, the CDR3 is TGCGCCAGCAGCCAAGATCCTATGGCCTCTCAAACCTTT. It encodes CASSQDPMASQTF.

V usage is TRBV5-1 and J usage is TRBJ1-2; 9 bases are shared with TRBD1. Trimming took 4 bases from V and 1 from J; bases not matched to a gene: 5. CDR1 and CDR2 from the germline V gene are SGHRS and YFSETQ. This CDR3 region has 15 residues. The CDR3: CASSIDRGFNYGYTF. The CDR3 DNA follows: TGCGCCAGCAGCATAGACAGGGGGTTTAACTATGGCTACACCTTC. The variable domain in full, with the rest retrieved from reference TRBV5-1 and TRBJ1-2, is KAGVTQTPRYLIKTRGQQVTLSCSPISGHRSVSWYQQTPGQGLQFLFEYFSETQRNKGNFPGRFSGRQFSNSRSEMNVSTLELGDSALYLCASSIDRGFNYGYTFGSGTRLTVV.

This clone has more than one count but fewer than ten. The CDR3 DNA reads TGCGCCAGCAGCTTGAGGGCTAGCGGGGACAATGAGCAGTTCTTC. Amino acid sequence: CASSLRASGDNEQFF. This sequence joins TRBV5-1 and TRBJ2-1; 9 nucleotides align to TRBD2. Germline V gene sequence: CDR1 SGHRS, CDR2 YFSETQ. Trimming cost V 1 base and J 5 bases; bases outside gene matches: 4. The CDR3 has 15 amino acids.

This clone appeared a single time. The gene calls are TRBV5-6 and TRBJ1-4, with D perhaps matching TRBD1 (5 bases). The CDR3 is made up of 13 amino acids. Germline CDR1 is SGHDT and CDR2 is YYEEEE. The germline V and J ends were trimmed by 10 bases and 7 bases, with 17 bases remaining between them. This CDR3 is CACSKGMTEKLFF. The CDR3 DNA reads TGTGCCTGCTCTAAGGGGATGACTGAAAAACTGTTTTTT.

This chain links TRBV11-3 with TRBJ2-6; a possible D gene is TRBD1 (6 bases). The V gene lost 4 bases and the J gene lost 2 bases, with 12 bases spanning the gap. The CDR3 is made up of 16 amino acids. The V gene's germline CDR1 is SGHNT and CDR2 YENEEA. CDR3 bases: TGTGCCAGCAGCTCAAATCACAGGGCTGGGGCCAACGTCCTGACTTTC. Protein: CASSSNHRAGANVLTF.

Written as DNA, the CDR3 is TGTGCCAGCAGCTCCTACAATGAGCAGTTCTTC. It codes for CASSSYNEQFF. This chain links TRBV3-1 (or the pseudogene TRBV3-2) with TRBJ2-1; D not resolved. Germline V gene data show CDR1 as LGHDT and CDR2 as YNNKEL (reference sequence). Trimming cost V 5 bases and J 1 base, with 0 bases left between them. This CDR3 comprises 11 residues.

The V call is TRBV5-1, the J call TRBJ2-7; 12 nucleotides agree with TRBD2. Germline V gene data show CDR1 as SGHRS and CDR2 as YFSETQ. The CDR3 is 18 residues long. V shed 1 base, J shed 2 bases, and the junction held 10 bases outside the gene matches. CDR3 protein: CASSLSSSGGAVAYEQYF. The CDR3 DNA is TGCGCCAGCAGCTTGTCTTCTAGCGGGGGGGCCGTGGCCTACGAGCAGTACTTC.

The chain uses TRBV5-4 and TRBJ2-3; D not resolved. V shed 0 bases and J shed 0 bases, with 5 bases lying between them. CDR1 and CDR2 (germline): SGHNT, YYREEE (reference sequence). The CDR3 spans 14 residues. The CDR3 here is CASSLGSSTDTQYF. For the CDR3, the DNA is TGTGCCAGCAGCTTGGGGTCGAGCACAGATACGCAGTATTTT. Supplemented by reference TRBV5-4 and TRBJ2-3, the full variable domain reads ETGVTQSPTHLIKTRGQQVTLRCSSQSGHNTVSWYQQALGQGPQFIFQYYREEENGRGNFPPRFSGLQFPNYSSELNVNALELDDSALYLCASSLGSSTDTQYFGPGTRLTVL.

This sequence joins TRBV10-3 and TRBJ2-7, with D possibly matching TRBD1 (6 bases). Deletions cut 6 bases from V and 2 bases from J, with 14 bases between. The CDR3 extends over 14 amino acids. Germline V gene lookup returns CDR1 ENHRY and CDR2 SYGVKD. CDR3 DNA: TGTGCCATCAGCACAACGGGACAAGCCTACGAGCAGTACTTC. As protein: CAISTTGQAYEQYF.

The rearrangement links TRBV30 to TRBJ1-1; TRBD1 might be the D (6 bases). CDR1 GTSNPN and CDR2 SVGIG come from the germline V gene (reference sequence). Trimming took 3 bases from V and 1 from J, leaving 9 bases between them. This CDR3 has 13 residues. The CDR3 DNA reads as TGTGCCTGGAGACTACAGGGGAACACTGAAGCTTTCTTT. Encoded protein: CAWRLQGNTEAFF.

The chain carries TRBV6-5 and TRBJ1-1; tentatively, D is TRBD1 (5 bases). Germline V gives CDR1 MNHEY, CDR2 SVGAGI. The CDR3 is 12 residues long. The V gene lost 8 bases and the J gene lost 4 bases, with 11 bases spanning the gap. The DNA for the CDR3 is TGTGCCAGCGGGGGTAGGGTCACTGAAGCTTTCTTT. This gives the protein CASGGRVTEAFF.

V and J are TRBV7-9 and TRBJ2-5, with TRBD1 matching 7 bases. This CDR3 comprises 15 residues. Losses at the gene ends were 1 base for V and 4 bases for J; bases not matched to a gene: 6. Germline CDR1 is SEHNR and CDR2 is FQNEAQ (reference sequence). CDR3: CASSLGDREPETQYF. The CDR3 DNA is TGTGCCAGCAGCTTAGGGGACAGAGAGCCAGAGACCCAGTACTTC.

The V call is TRBV21-1, the J call TRBJ2-7; the DNA was not used to check the table's D call, TRBD1. TRBV21-1 is marked as a pseudogene. This CDR3 has 14 amino acids. The CDR3 coding sequence is TGTGCCAGCAGTCAGGGGGCCCGTCCCTACGAGCAGTACTTC. Translating gives CASSQGARPYEQYF.

The V and J genes are TRBV5-1 and TRBJ2-1, with 10 nucleotides matching TRBD2. Germline V gene sequence: CDR1 SGHRS, CDR2 YFSETQ. The CDR3 length is 17 residues. The V and J ends lost 3 bases and 4 bases, in that order; junction bases with no gene match: 10. The CDR3 DNA is TGCGCCAGCAGCTCTAACCACATAGCGGGAGGTTACAATGAGCAGTTCTTC. It specifies CASSSNHIAGGYNEQFF.

The gene calls are TRBV12-2 and TRBJ2-2; the D call TRBD2 from the table was never checked on the DNA. TRBV12-2 is shown as a pseudogene. CDR3 length: 16 amino acids. The chain's CDR3 is CASRLGSPTNTGELFF. CDR3 bases: TGTGCAAGTCGCTTAGGAAGCCCGACGAACACCGGGGAGCTGTTTTTT.

This sequence joins TRBV28 and TRBJ1-6; D is unresolved. Germline V gives CDR1 MDHEN, CDR2 SYDVKM. The CDR3 runs 16 residues. V was cut by 1 base and J by 0 bases, with 7 bases left in between. This CDR3 reads CASSLFRSSYNSPLHF. CDR3 bases: TGTGCCAGCAGTTTATTCCGGAGCTCCTATAATTCACCCCTCCACTTT.

The gene calls are TRBV7-9 and TRBJ2-2, with 13 bases matching TRBD2. J lost 0 bases, V lost 5 bases, and 6 bases had no gene match. The CDR3 runs to 18 residues. From germline, CDR1 is SEHNR and CDR2 FQNEAQ (reference sequence). In DNA, the CDR3 is TGTGCCAGCAGCACGACTAGCGGGAGGACCTCGAACACCGGGGAGCTGTTTTTT. Its protein product is CASSTTSGRTSNTGELFF.

This clone was counted once. J is TRBJ1-3 and V is TRBV3-1 (or the pseudogene TRBV3-2); TRBD1 matches 8 bases. V shed 4 bases, J shed 2 bases, and the junction held 10 bases outside the gene matches. CDR1 is LGHDT and CDR2 is YNNKEL in the germline V gene (reference sequence). The CDR3 has 17 residues. CDR3 nucleotide sequence: TGTGCCAGCAGCCGGACAGGGCGATACCCCCCTGGAAACACCATATATTTT. Translation: CASSRTGRYPPGNTIYF.

The V gene is TRBV11-3, the J gene TRBJ2-1; D possibly corresponds to TRBD1 (6 bases). The CDR3 covers 14 residues. The germline V gene encodes CDR1 SGHNT and CDR2 YENEEA. Deletions cut 1 base from V and 7 bases from J, with 11 bases between. The CDR3 loop reads CASSLGLRGNEQFF. Here the CDR3 DNA reads TGTGCCAGCAGCTTAGGCCTCAGGGGTAATGAGCAGTTCTTC.

This clone was counted once. The rearrangement uses TRBV10-3 and TRBJ2-1; TRBD2 matches 15 bases. Trimming cost V 4 bases and J 2 bases; bases outside gene matches: 0. The germline gives CDR1 ENHRY, CDR2 SYGVKD. There are 16 residues in the CDR3. DNA of the CDR3: TGTGCCATCAGTGGGACTAGCGGGAGGGCCTACAATGAGCAGTTCTTC. This codes for CAISGTSGRAYNEQFF.

The chain combines TRBV3-1 (or the pseudogene TRBV3-2) with TRBJ1-2; 11 bases fit TRBD1. The J segment lost 8 bases and the V segment lost 0 bases, leaving 2 bases of the junction unmatched. The CDR3 consists of 14 residues. Germline V lookup: CDR1 LGHDT, CDR2 YNNKEL (reference sequence). Here the CDR3 DNA reads TGTGCCAGCAGCCAAGATGGGACAGGGGGAGGCTACACCTTC. As protein: CASSQDGTGGGYTF.

The chain uses TRBV19 and TRBJ1-2, with 8 bases fitting TRBD1. Trimming cost V 7 bases and J 4 bases; bases outside gene matches: 2. This CDR3 is 12 amino acids long. Germline values: CDR1 LNHDA, CDR2 SQIVND (reference sequence). CDR3 sequence (DNA): TGTGCCAGTACAGGGGGCGGCTATGGCTACACCTTC. Translation gives CASTGGGYGYTF.

The chain links TRBV24-1 to TRBJ1-5, with 8 bases matching TRBD1. V was clipped by 4 bases and J by 0 bases; unmatched bases: 13. Germline V gene sequence: CDR1 KGHDR, CDR2 SFDVKD. This CDR3 is 19 amino acids long. CDR3 loop: CATSEYQGARGGSNQPQHF. CDR3 coding DNA: TGTGCCACCAGTGAGTACCAGGGGGCCCGAGGCGGTAGCAATCAGCCCCAGCATTTT.